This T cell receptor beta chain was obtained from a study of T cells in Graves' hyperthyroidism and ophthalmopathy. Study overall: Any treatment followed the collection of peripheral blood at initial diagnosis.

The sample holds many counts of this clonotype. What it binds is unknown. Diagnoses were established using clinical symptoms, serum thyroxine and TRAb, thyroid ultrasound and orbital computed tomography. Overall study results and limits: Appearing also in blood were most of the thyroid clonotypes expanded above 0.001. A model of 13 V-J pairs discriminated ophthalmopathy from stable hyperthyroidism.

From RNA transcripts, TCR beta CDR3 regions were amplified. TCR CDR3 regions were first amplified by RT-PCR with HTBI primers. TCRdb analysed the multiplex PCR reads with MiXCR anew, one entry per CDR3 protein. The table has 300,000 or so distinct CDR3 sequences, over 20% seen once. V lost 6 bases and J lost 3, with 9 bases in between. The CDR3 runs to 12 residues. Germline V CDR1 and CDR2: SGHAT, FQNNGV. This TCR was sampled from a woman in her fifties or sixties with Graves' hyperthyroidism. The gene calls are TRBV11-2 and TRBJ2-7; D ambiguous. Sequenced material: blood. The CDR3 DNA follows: TGTGCCAGCAGTAAGACTGTCTACGAGCAGTACTTC. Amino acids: CASSKTVYEQYF.